The TCR beta chain under discussion was sequenced for a study of response to subunit inactivated influenza vaccine (dated 2018 in TCRdb). A note on the overall study: Deep quantitative profiling of the T cell receptor repertoire was used in the study to follow responses to a trivalent subunit inactivated influenza vaccine. Beyond this particular receptor, the publication reports: It was suggested by the authors that each seasonal influenza vaccination may recruit only a limited number of new T cells.

The protocol used for the library was RT-PCR. Sequenced on an Illumina HiSeq 2500. TCRdb reran the public reads through fastp at Q25 and MiXCR, keeping productive beta chains. Each CDR3 protein gets just one entry, which takes the most common genes and DNA from the rows behind it. The sample has 500,000 to 650,000 distinct CDR3 sequences on record, 7.6% of them singletons. The top ten clonotypes cover 13% of the sample. Germline trimming: 5 bases from V, 2 bases from J; junction bases outside gene matches: 8. From the cysteine through the phenylalanine, the CDR3 covers 16 amino acids. Of all the DNA, just the CDR3 is kept, 48 bases in frame from base 1. CDR1 and CDR2 are drawn from the germline V gene: SGHVS, FQNEAQ. As concerns this clonotype: The specificity of this receptor is unknown. Base qualities are not at hand, and no much larger clone is one base apart.

This clonotype originated in a man aged 50 to 69 who received an inactivated influenza vaccine. Donor details come from another sample of the same person, matched by shared clones. The sequencing here drew on PBMCs from blood, taken approximately 25 months after vaccination. Rearrangement joined TRBV7-8 to TRBJ2-3, and 9 bases in between align with TRBD2. The CDR3 has the sequence CASSPNSGGLTDTQYF. The sequenced DNA is TGTGCCAGCAGCCCCAATAGCGGGGGCCTCACAGATACGCAGTATTTT.